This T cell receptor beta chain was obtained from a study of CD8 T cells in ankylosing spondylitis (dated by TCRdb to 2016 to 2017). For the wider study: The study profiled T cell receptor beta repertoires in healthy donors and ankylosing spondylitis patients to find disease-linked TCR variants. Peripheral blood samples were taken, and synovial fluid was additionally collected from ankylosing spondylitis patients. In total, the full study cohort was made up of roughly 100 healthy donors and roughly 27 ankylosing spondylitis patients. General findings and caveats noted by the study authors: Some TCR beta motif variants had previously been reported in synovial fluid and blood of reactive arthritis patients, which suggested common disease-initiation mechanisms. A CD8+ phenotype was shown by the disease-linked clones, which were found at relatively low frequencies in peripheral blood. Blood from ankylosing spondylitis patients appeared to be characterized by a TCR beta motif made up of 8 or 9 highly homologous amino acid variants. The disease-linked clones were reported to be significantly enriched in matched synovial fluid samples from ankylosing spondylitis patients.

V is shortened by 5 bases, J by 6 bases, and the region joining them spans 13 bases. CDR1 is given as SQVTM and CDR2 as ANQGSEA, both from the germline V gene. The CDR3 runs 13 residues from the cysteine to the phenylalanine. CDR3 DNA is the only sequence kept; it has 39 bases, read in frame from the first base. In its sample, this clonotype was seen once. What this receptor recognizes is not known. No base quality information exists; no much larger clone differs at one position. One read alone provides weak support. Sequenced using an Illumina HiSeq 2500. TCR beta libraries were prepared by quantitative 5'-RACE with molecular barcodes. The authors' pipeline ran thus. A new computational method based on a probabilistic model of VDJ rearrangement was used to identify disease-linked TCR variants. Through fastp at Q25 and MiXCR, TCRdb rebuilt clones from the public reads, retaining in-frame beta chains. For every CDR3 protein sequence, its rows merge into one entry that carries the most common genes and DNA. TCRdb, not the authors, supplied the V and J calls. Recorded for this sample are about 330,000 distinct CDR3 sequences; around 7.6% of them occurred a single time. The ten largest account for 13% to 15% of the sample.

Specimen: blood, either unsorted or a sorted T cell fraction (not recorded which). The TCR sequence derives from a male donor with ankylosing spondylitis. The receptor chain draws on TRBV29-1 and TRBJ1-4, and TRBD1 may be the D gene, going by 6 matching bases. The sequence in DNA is TGCAGCGTTTCGACAGGAGAAGATGAAAAACTGTTTTTT. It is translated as CSVSTGEDEKLFF. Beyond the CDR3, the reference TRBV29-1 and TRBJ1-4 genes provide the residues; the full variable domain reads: SAVISQKPSRDICQRGTSLTIQCQVDSQVTMMFWYRQQPGQSLTLIATANQGSEATYESGFVIDKFPISRPNLTFSTLTVSNMSPEDSSIYLCSVSTGEDEKLFFGSGTQLSVL.